This entry lists 5 T cell receptor beta chains sequenced from one sample in a study of cytotoxic CD8 clonotypes in ibrutinib-treated CLL. Generated by immunoSEQ multiplex PCR, the TCRdb table keeps only in-frame clones and is missing some. In the table there are under 200,000 clones, more than 75% of which are singletons. Here the sequenced sample was PBMCs, taken after 12 months of ibrutinib treatment. The receptors derive from a human donor with chronic lymphocytic leukemia.

This chain links TRBV6-5 with TRBJ1-5; a possible D gene is TRBD1 (6 bases). The V and J ends lost 7 bases and 4 bases respectively, with 8 bases between them. This CDR3 contains 12 residues. Germline values: CDR1 MNHEY, CDR2 SVGAGI. This CDR3 is CASKQGNQPQHF. The CDR3 bases are TGTGCCAGCAAACAGGGTAATCAGCCCCAGCATTTT.

The chain joins TRBV7-2 to TRBJ2-1; 11 bases are shared with TRBD2. The CDR3 has 16 amino acids. With 0 bases clipped from V and 9 bases from J, the junction kept 7 bases outside the gene matches. Germline CDR1 and CDR2: SGHTA and FQGNSA. The CDR3 here is CASSLASIAGGVEQFF. The CDR3 coding sequence is TGTGCCAGCAGCTTAGCGTCGATAGCGGGGGGGGTTGAGCAGTTCTTC. The whole variable domain, filled in from reference TRBV7-2 and TRBJ2-1, reads GAGVSQSPSNKVTEKGKDVELRCDPISGHTALYWYRQSLGQGLEFLIYFQGNSAPDKSGLPSDRFSAERTGGSVSTLTIQRTQQEDSAVYLCASSLASIAGGVEQFFGPGTRLTVL.

The chain has TRBV27 and TRBJ2-3; D uncertain. The CDR3 spans 13 residues. Deletions cut 3 bases from V and 5 bases from J, with 9 bases between. Germline CDR1 reads MNHEY; CDR2 reads SMNVEV (reference sequence). For the CDR3, the DNA is TGTGCCAGCAGTTTGGTCCTACTAGATACGCAGTATTTT. It translates to CASSLVLLDTQYF.

This chain joins TRBV7-2 and TRBJ1-5, with a tentative D call TRBD1 (6 bases). Between the trimmed V and J ends, which lost 3 bases and 5 bases, there was a span of 11 bases. The CDR3 runs to 14 residues. From germline, CDR1 is SGHTA and CDR2 FQGNSA. CDR3 in amino acids: CASSFTGFHQPQHF. The CDR3 DNA is TGTGCCAGCAGCTTTACAGGGTTTCATCAGCCCCAGCATTTT.

The chain has TRBV25-1 and TRBJ1-1, with a tentative D call TRBD1 (5 bases). Germline V CDR1 and CDR2: MGHDK, SYGVNS. Trimming removed 9 bases at V and 8 bases at J, with 13 bases between. The CDR3 length is 11 residues. CDR3 sequence: CASKTGGEAFF. For the CDR3, the DNA is TGTGCCAGTAAGACCGGGGGGGAAGCTTTCTTT.